In this sample, the clone carrying this T cell receptor beta chain turned up a few times. From germline, CDR1 is GTSNPN and CDR2 SVGIG (reference sequence). Trimming took off 5 bases at V and 5 bases at J, with 12 bases between the two ends. The CDR3 length is 12 residues. The record originates from a study of T-cell memory formation after mild COVID-19. 5'RACE primed at constant segments yielded TCR alpha and TCR beta cDNA libraries bearing sample barcodes and UMIs. TCRdb re-called the 5' RACE reads through MiXCR, storing one row per CDR3 protein. The profile shows fewer than 650,000 distinct CDR3 sequences, 17% of them singletons.

Sequenced sample: PBMCs or a T cell subset sorted from them (not recorded which). The receptor was derived from an adult woman who had mild COVID-19 (a few samples of this study predate the infection). Cell type and time point are not known. The rearrangement joins TRBV30 to TRBJ2-5; D perhaps matches TRBD1 (6 bases). The CDR3: CAWGGEEETQYF. CDR3 nucleotides: TGTGCCTGGGGGGGCGAAGAGGAGACCCAGTACTTC.